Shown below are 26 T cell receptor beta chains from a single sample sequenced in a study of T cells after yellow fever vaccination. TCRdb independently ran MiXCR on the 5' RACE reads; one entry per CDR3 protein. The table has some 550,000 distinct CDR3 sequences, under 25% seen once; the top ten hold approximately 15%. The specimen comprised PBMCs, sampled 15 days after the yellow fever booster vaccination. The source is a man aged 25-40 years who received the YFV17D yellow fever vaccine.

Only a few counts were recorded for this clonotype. This chain's CDR3 is CASSLLAGTYNEQFF. CDR3 sequence (DNA): TGTGCCAGCAGCTTGCTAGCGGGGACTTACAATGAGCAGTTCTTC. The rearrangement uses TRBV7-2 and TRBJ2-1; TRBD2 agrees at 9 bases. CDR1 is SGHTA and CDR2 is FQGNSA in the germline V gene. The CDR3 consists of 15 residues. The J segment lost 4 bases and the V segment lost 3 bases, leaving 4 bases of the junction unmatched.

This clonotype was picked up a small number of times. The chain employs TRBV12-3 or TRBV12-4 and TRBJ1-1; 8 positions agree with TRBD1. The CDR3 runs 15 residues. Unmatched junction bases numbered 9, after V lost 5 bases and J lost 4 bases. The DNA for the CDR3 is TGTGCCAGCAGTGAACGACAGGGGCAGAGCACTGAAGCTTTCTTT. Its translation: CASSERQGQSTEAFF.

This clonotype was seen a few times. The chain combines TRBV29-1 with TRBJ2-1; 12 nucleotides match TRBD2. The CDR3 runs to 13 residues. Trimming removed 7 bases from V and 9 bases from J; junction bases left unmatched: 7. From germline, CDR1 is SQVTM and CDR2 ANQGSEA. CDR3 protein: CSATTSGRSEQFF. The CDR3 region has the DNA TGCAGCGCAACGACTAGCGGGAGAAGTGAGCAGTTCTTC.

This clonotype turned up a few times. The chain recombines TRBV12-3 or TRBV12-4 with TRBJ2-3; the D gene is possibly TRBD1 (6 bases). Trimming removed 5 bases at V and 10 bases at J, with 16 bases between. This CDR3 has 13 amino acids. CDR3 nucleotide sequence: TGTGCCAGCAGTCCAAATACAGGGCGATCGCAGTATTTT. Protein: CASSPNTGRSQYF.

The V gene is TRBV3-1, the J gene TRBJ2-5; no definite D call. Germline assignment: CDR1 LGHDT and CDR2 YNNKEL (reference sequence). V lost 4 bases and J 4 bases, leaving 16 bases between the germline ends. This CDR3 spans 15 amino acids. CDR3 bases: TGTGCCAGCAGCCCCACAATGGGGTACAGAGAGACCCAGTACTTC. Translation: CASSPTMGYRETQYF.

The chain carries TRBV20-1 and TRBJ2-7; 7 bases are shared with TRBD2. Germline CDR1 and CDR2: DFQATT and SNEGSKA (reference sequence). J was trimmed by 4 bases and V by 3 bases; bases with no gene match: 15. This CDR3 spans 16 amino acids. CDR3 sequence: CSASSPGRGKTYEQYF. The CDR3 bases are TGCAGTGCTAGCTCCCCCGGGCGGGGGAAAACATACGAGCAGTACTTC.

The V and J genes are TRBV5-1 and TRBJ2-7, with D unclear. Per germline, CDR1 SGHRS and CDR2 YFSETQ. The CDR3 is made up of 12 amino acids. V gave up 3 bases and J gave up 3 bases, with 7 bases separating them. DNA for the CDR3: TGCGCCAGCAGCTGGGATCTCTACGAGCAGTACTTC. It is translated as CASSWDLYEQYF.

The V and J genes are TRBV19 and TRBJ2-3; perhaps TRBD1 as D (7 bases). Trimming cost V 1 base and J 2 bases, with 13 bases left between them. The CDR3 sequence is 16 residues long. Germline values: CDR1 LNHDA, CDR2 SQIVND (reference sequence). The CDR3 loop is CASSIAGGTATDTQYF. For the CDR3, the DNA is TGTGCCAGTAGTATAGCAGGGGGGACCGCCACAGATACGCAGTATTTT.

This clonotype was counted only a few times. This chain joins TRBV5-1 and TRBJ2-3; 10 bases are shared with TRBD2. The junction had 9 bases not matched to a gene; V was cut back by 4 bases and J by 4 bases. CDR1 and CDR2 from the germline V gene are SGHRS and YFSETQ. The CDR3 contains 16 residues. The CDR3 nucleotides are TGCGCCAGCAGCCTGAGCCCTAGCGGGAGCGCAGATACGCAGTATTTT. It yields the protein CASSLSPSGSADTQYF.

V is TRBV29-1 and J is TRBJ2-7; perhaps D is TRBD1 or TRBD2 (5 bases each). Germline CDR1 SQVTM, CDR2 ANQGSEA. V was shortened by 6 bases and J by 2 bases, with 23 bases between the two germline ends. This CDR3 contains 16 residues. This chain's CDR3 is CSVNLRGILDTYEQYF. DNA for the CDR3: TGCAGCGTCAACCTTAGGGGAATACTAGATACCTACGAGCAGTACTTC.

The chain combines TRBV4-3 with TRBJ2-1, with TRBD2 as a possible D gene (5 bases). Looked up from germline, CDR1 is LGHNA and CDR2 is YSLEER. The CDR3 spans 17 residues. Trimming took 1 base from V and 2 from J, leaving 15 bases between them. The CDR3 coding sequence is TGCGCCAGCAGCCAAGTCCTAGGTAGCGCGGCCTACAATGAGCAGTTCTTC. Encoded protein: CASSQVLGSAAYNEQFF.

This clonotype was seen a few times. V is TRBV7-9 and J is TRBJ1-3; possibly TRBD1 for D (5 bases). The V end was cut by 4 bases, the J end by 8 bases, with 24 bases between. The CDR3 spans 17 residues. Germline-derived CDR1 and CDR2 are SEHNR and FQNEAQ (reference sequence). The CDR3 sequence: CASSSHWGDVEADTIYF. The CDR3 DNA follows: TGTGCCAGCAGCTCCCACTGGGGGGACGTTGAGGCGGACACCATATATTTT.

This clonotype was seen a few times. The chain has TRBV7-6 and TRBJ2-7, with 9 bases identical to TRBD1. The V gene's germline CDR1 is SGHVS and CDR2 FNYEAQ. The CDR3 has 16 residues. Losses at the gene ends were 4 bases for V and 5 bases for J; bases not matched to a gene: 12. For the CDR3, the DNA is TGTGCCAGCAGCTCCAGAACCGGGACAGGGTTCCACGAGCAGTACTTC. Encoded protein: CASSSRTGTGFHEQYF. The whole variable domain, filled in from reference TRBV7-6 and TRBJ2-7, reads GAGVSQSPRYKVTKRGQDVALRCDPISGHVSLYWYRQALGQGPEFLTYFNYEAQQDKSGLPNDRFSAERPEGSISTLTIQRTEQRDSAMYRCASSSRTGTGFHEQYFGPGTRLTVT.

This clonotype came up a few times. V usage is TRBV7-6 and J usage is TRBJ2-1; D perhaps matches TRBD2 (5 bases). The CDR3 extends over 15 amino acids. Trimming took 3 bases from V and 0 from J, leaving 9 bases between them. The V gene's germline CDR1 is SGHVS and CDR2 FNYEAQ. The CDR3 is CASSFRESSYNEQFF. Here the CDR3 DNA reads TGTGCCAGCAGCTTTAGGGAGAGCTCCTACAATGAGCAGTTCTTC.

The CDR3 loop is CASSGGPPKDEQYF. In nucleotides, the CDR3 is TGTGCCAGCAGCGGGGGCCCTCCTAAGGACGAGCAGTACTTC. The chain carries TRBV5-4 and TRBJ2-7; tentatively, D is TRBD1 (6 bases). Germline loops: CDR1 SGHNT, CDR2 YYREEE (reference sequence). This CDR3 is 14 amino acids long. V was cut by 4 bases and J by 5 bases, with 16 bases left in between. The complete variable domain, with remaining parts taken from reference TRBV5-4 and TRBJ2-7, reads ETGVTQSPTHLIKTRGQQVTLRCSSQSGHNTVSWYQQALGQGPQFIFQYYREEENGRGNFPPRFSGLQFPNYSSELNVNALELDDSALYLCASSGGPPKDEQYFGPGTRLTVT.

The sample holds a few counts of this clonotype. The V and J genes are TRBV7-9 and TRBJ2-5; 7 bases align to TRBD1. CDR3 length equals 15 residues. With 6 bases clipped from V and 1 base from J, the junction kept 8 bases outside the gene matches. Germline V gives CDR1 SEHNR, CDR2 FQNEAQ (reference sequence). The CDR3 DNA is TGTGCCAGCAGTTTGGACAGGCACCTCCAAGAGACCCAGTACTTC. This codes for CASSLDRHLQETQYF.

The CDR3 reads CASSQLGIGELFF. CDR3 in DNA: TGTGCCAGCAGCCAGCTCGGAATCGGGGAGCTGTTTTTT. J is TRBJ2-2 and V is TRBV3-1, with D hard to call. The V gene's germline CDR1 is LGHDT and CDR2 YNNKEL (reference sequence). The CDR3 covers 13 residues. V gave up 3 bases and J gave up 7 bases, with 9 bases separating them.

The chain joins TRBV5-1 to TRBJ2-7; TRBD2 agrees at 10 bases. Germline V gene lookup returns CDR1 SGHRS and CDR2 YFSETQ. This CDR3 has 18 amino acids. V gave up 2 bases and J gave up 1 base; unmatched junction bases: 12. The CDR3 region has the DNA TGCGCCAGCAGCTTAACCGGGACTAGCGCCTGGCGGTCCTACGAGCAGTACTTC. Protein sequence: CASSLTGTSAWRSYEQYF.

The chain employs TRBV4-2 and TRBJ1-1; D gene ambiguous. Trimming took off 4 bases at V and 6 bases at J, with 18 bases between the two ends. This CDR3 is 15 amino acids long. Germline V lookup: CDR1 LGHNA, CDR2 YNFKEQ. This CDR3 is CASSPRPGPGAEAFF. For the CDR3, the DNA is TGTGCCAGCAGCCCAAGGCCAGGTCCCGGGGCTGAAGCTTTCTTT.

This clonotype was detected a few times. CDR3 in DNA: TGTGCCAGCAGCTTAGATGGGCCCGGGGAGCTGTTTTTT. Encoded protein: CASSLDGPGELFF. The chain combines TRBV7-6 with TRBJ2-2; D is ambiguous. This CDR3 comprises 13 residues. The germline V and J ends were trimmed by 1 base and 6 bases, with 6 bases remaining between them. CDR1 is SGHVS, CDR2 FNYEAQ, per germline.

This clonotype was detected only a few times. The DNA for the CDR3 is TGCAGTGCTAGAGACCAGCTACACTCCTACAATGAGCAGTTCTTC. It translates to CSARDQLHSYNEQFF. The chain links TRBV20-1 to TRBJ2-1; no firm D call. The germline CDR1 and CDR2 sequences are DFQATT and SNEGSKA (reference sequence). V gave up 0 bases and J gave up 0 bases, with 9 bases separating them. CDR3 length: 15 amino acids.

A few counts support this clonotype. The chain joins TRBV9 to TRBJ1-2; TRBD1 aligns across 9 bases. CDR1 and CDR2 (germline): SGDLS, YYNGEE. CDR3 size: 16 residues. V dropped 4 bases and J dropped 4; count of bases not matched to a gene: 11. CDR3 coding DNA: TGTGCCAGCAGCATGACATCCGGGACAGGGATCTATGGCTACACCTTC. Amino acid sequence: CASSMTSGTGIYGYTF. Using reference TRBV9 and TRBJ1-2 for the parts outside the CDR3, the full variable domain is DSGVTQTPKHLITATGQRVTLRCSPRSGDLSVYWYQQSLDQGLQFLIQYYNGEERAKGNILERFSAQQFPDLHSELNLSSLELGDSALYFCASSMTSGTGIYGYTFGSGTRLTVV.

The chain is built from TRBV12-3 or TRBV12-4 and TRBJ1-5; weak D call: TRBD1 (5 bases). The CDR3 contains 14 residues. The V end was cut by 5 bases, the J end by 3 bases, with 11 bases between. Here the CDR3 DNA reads TGTGCCAGCAGTCTTGCGGACACCAATCAGCCCCAGCATTTT. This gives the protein CASSLADTNQPQHF.

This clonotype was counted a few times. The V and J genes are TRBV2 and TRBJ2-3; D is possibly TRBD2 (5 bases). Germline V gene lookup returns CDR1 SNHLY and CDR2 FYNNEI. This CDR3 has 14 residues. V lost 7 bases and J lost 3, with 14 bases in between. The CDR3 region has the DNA TGTGCCAGCACCTACAGAGCGGCGACAGATACGCAGTATTTT. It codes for CASTYRAATDTQYF.

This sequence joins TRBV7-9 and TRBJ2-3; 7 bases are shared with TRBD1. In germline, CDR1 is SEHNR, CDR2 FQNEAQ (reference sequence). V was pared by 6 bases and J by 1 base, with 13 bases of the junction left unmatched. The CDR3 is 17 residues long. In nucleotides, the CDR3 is TGTGCCAGCAGACAAAACCGGCGCCAGGGGGGCACAGATACGCAGTATTTT. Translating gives CASRQNRRQGGTDTQYF.

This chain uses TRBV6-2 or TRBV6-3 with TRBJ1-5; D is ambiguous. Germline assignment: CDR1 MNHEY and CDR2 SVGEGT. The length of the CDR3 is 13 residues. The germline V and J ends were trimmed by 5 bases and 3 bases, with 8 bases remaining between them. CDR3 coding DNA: TGTGCCAGCAGTCCACAGTCCAATCAGCCCCAGCATTTT. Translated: CASSPQSNQPQHF.